These T cell receptor beta chains were read from a single sample in a study of T cell repertoires in cytomegalovirus infection. TCRdb passed the reads through MiXCR, listing each CDR3 protein once. This table holds about 890,000 distinct CDR3 sequences, approximately 31% found once. Antigen specificity for these receptors is unknown. Material: cultured CD8+ T cells from PBMCs, obtained from culture after CMV antigen stimulation. The source is a human donor in good health (CMV status not recorded). Some clones in this sample may be carry-over from other donors' samples. Each CDR3 is given with its conserved first and last residue. D genes are given only for firm matches. Clone size is stated in some rows and not others, as once, few, many or a class when expanded.

size,D,length,J,V,DNA,CDR3
few,.,18,TRBJ1-5,TRBV7-6,TGTGCCAGCAGCTTAGAGTCTGCTCAGGGGACCCTGAAGGAGCCCCAGCATTTT,CASSLESAQGTLKEPQHF
.,TRBD2,18,TRBJ2-5,TRBV5-4,TGTGCCAGCAGCTTGGAACTAGCGGGGGGCCCTAGGCAAGAGACCCAGTACTTC,CASSLELAGGPRQETQYF
few,TRBD2,17,TRBJ2-2,TRBV7-2,TGTGCCAGCAGCTTAAAGGAGCGGGGGGTGGGCACCGGGGAGCTGTTTTTT,CASSLKERGVGTGELFF
.,TRBD1,14,TRBJ2-3,TRBV4-1,TGCGCCAGCAGCCCCGTACAGGGGATAGACACGCAGTATTTT,CASSPVQGIDTQYF
few,.,15,TRBJ1-2,TRBV6-2/TRBV6-3,TGTGCCAGCAGTTACATCTGGACTAATGGGTATGGCTACACCTTC,CASSYIWTNGYGYTF
.,.,14,TRBJ1-2,TRBV27,TGTGCCAGCAACGACGGACCAGGAGACTATGGCTACACCTTC,CASNDGPGDYGYTF
.,TRBD1,15,TRBJ1-1,TRBV6-5,TGTGCCAGCAGTTACTCTCAGGGGGCTGGCACTGAAGCTTTCTTT,CASSYSQGAGTEAFF
many,.,16,TRBJ1-4,TRBV7-2,TGTGCCAGCAGTCTTGGGGGGCGCGGAACTAATGAAAAACTGTTTTTT,CASSLGGRGTNEKLFF
.,TRBD1,17,TRBJ1-5,TRBV6-2/TRBV6-3,TGTGCCAGCAGTTTACTACGGACAGGGTCCCAAAATCAGCCCCAGCATTTT,CASSLLRTGSQNQPQHF
many,TRBD1,17,TRBJ2-4,TRBV7-8,TGTGCCAGCAGCTTAGAGGGGACAGAAATAGCCAAAAACATTCAGTACTTC,CASSLEGTEIAKNIQYF
few,.,13,TRBJ2-1,TRBV27,TGTGCCAGCAGTTCAACTTCCTGGGGCGAGCAGTTCTTC,CASSSTSWGEQFF
.,.,15,TRBJ2-7,TRBV6-8,TGTGCCAGCAGTTACGATGGGGGGGCTCGTTACGAGCAGTACTTC,CASSYDGGARYEQYF
.,.,16,TRBJ2-5,TRBV12-3/TRBV12-4,TGTGCCAGCAGTTTATTATTCGTGGGGGCCGGAGAGACCCAGTACTTC,CASSLLFVGAGETQYF
.,.,19,TRBJ1-3,TRBV7-9,TGTGCCAGCGGTTCGGAACAGGGCGCGCAAGGGATCTCTGGAAACACCATATATTTT,CASGSEQGAQGISGNTIYF
many,.,13,TRBJ1-1,TRBV5-5,TGTGCCAGCAGTTTACCAGGGAGTACTGAAGCTTTCTTT,CASSLPGSTEAFF
.,TRBD2,14,TRBJ2-3,TRBV11-3,TGTGCCAGCAGCCGACTAGCGGGGACATATACGCAGTATTTT,CASSRLAGTYTQYF
medium-sized,.,16,TRBJ2-3,TRBV10-3,TGTGCCATCAGTGCCTCAGCGGCTAGCAACACAGATACGCAGTATTTT,CAISASAASNTDTQYF